This T cell receptor beta chain originates from a study of blood T cell repertoires in COVID-19. V lost 6 bases and J 3 bases, leaving 8 bases between the germline ends. This CDR3 contains 13 residues. Germline V gene lookup returns CDR1 MNHEY and CDR2 SVGAGI. Using immunoSEQ multiplex PCR, the repertoire was profiled, and TCRdb retains in-frame clones only, with some absent. Among about 240,000 clones listed, approximately 82% were seen once. The chain links TRBV6-5 to TRBJ2-2; the D is unclear. The receptor's source is a young man who had recovered from COVID-19. Sequenced input: peripheral blood. The DNA for the CDR3 is TGTGCCAGCAGGGTGCGCGACACCGGGGAGCTGTTTTTT. This sequence encodes CASRVRDTGELFF.